This TCR beta chain was identified during a study of OX40 agonist ivuxolimab in advanced cancers. The overall study: Among those enrolled, mean age was around 55 years (range about 23 to 80) and 82.7% were male.

Sequenced by immunoSEQ multiplex PCR; TCRdb stores in-frame clones only, minus some. The sample lists 55,000 to 65,000 clones, about 90% seen once, with 13% to 15% in the top ten. Study-level findings and limits: On average, CD8+ T cells had more expanded clones than CD4+. Clonal expansion from baseline to week 6 occurred in both CD4+ and CD8+ T cells.

Germline CDR1 is KGHSH and CDR2 is LQKENI. This CDR3 contains 13 residues. V lost 6 bases to trimming and J lost 3 bases; unmatched junction nucleotides: 4. With respect to this clone: What it binds is unknown.

Cycle 7 day 1, cycle 4 day 1, and baseline were the timepoints at which blood was sampled. This TCR was recovered from an adult with an advanced solid tumor such as melanoma, head and neck, liver or kidney cancer. The chain recombines TRBV18 with TRBJ1-2, with 7 bases identical to TRBD1. The sample in question was CD4+ or CD8+ T cells sorted from blood, obtained in a trial of the OX40 agonist ivuxolimab. CDR3 sequence: CASSVTGDYGYTF. The CDR3 region has the DNA TGTGCCAGCTCGGTCACAGGGGACTATGGCTACACCTTC.